This paragraph reports one T cell receptor (beta chain). This entry is derived from a study of blood T cell repertoires in COVID-19. For the study at large: From the United States, Italy and Spain came samples of acute and convalescent COVID-19. T cells, B-cell-depleted T cells, or PBMCs supplied cDNA or gDNA.

After removal of 0 bases from V and 3 bases from J, the junction contained 4 bases not matched to a gene. CDR1 is MGHRA and CDR2 is YSYEKL in the germline V gene. The CDR3 sequence is 15 residues long. Everyone who took part was about 18 to 89 years old, and they came from 24 US areas. Per the original data handling: Estimation of nucleated cell counts relied on the amplification of reference gene primers. The assay was immunoSEQ multiplex PCR, and TCRdb's table has in-frame clones only and misses some. Clone size and the V and J calls come from that table; the DNA yielded D and trimming. Of some 270,000 clones listed, about nine tenths were seen once; the top ten hold 4.1%.

The source is a woman aged 30 to 39 with acute COVID-19. This chain connects TRBV4-1 to TRBJ1-2; 7 bases are a match to TRBD1. Source material: PBMCs or T cells enriched from blood (not recorded which). The CDR3 DNA reads TGCGCCAGCAGCCAAGAGACAGGGTTGGACTATGGCTACACCTTC. As protein: CASSQETGLDYGYTF.